This T cell receptor (beta chain) was documented in a study of cytomegalovirus exposure and HLA in healthy donors. Study-wide findings and caveats: DRB1 showed the most TCR associations and HLA-C the fewest in a later analysis, as rates varied by HLA locus.

Of note for this clone: Antigen unknown.

Primers included in the PCR were 60 Vbeta and 13 Jbeta primers. The data were produced by immunoSEQ multiplex PCR, yet TCRdb's version contains in-frame clones alone and is incomplete. The sample includes about 67,000 clones, 85% to 90% of them seen just once. This CDR3 comprises 14 residues. The germline V gene has CDR1 MGHRA and CDR2 YSYEKL. V was pared by 0 bases and J by 6 bases, with 10 bases between. The receptor was derived from a woman aged 25 to 39 in good health and CMV-seropositive. The material sequenced was PBMCs. The chain uses TRBV4-1 and TRBJ2-3; D unclear. The CDR3 DNA sequence: TGCGCCAGCAGCCAAGACAGGATCCAGGATACGCAGTATTTT. Encoded protein: CASSQDRIQDTQYF.